Listed below are T cell receptor beta chains from one sample, sequenced in a study of OX40 agonist ivuxolimab in advanced cancers. Clones were sequenced by immunoSEQ multiplex PCR, and TCRdb holds only the in-frame ones, with some missing. This sample carries about 60,000 clones, roughly 84% of them seen once, and the ten largest clones take roughly 0.99%. This sample comprised CD4+ or CD8+ T cells sorted from blood, obtained in a trial of the OX40 agonist ivuxolimab. These receptors originate from an adult with an advanced solid tumor such as melanoma, head and neck, liver or kidney cancer. Both conserved end residues are part of each CDR3. Each record gives: V gene, clone size, J gene, D gene, CDR3 protein, CDR3 DNA. D genes are given only for firm matches. Clone size is shown for a subset of rows, as once, few, many or a class of expanded clone.

TRBV5-1	-	TRBJ2-3	TRBD1	CASSSLLTGLGDTQYF	TGCGCCAGCAGCTCACTCCTGACAGGGTTAGGAGATACGCAGTATTTT
TRBV12-5	-	TRBJ2-7	TRBD2	CASGRRGGLSSYEQYF	TGTGCTAGTGGTAGGCGGGGGGGGCTAAGCTCCTACGAGCAGTACTTC
TRBV5-1	-	TRBJ1-2	TRBD1	CASSFQGDGYTF	TGCGCCAGCAGCTTCCAGGGGGATGGCTACACCTTC
TRBV12-5	-	TRBJ2-3	-	CASGRDGLTDTQYF	TGTGCTAGTGGACGGGACGGACTCACAGATACGCAGTATTTT
TRBV7-9	-	TRBJ2-6	-	CASSLKLLTGSGANVLTF	TGTGCCAGCAGCTTGAAATTATTAACAGGTTCTGGGGCCAACGTCCTGACTTTC
TRBV18	-	TRBJ1-1	-	CASSPLSTRDTEAFF	TGTGCCAGCTCACCATTGTCAACCCGGGACACTGAAGCTTTCTTT
TRBV10-3	-	TRBJ1-5	-	CAISEVAGEDQPQHF	TGTGCCATCAGTGAAGTAGCAGGGGAGGACCAGCCCCAGCATTTT
TRBV9	-	TRBJ1-2	TRBD1	CASSAYGTGSQGYTF	TGTGCCAGCAGCGCATACGGGACAGGGTCACAAGGCTACACCTTC
TRBV5-1	-	TRBJ2-7	-	CASSFDSQQYF	TGCGCCAGCAGCTTCGACTCACAGCAGTACTTC
TRBV5-4	few	TRBJ1-2	-	CASSLYSTGRSYGYTF	TGTGCCAGCAGCTTGTATTCTACAGGGCGGAGCTATGGCTACACCTTC
TRBV19	-	TRBJ1-2	-	CASSRNVNYGYTF	TGTGCCAGTAGTCGGAACGTTAACTATGGCTACACCTTC
TRBV18	-	TRBJ1-1	-	CASSPPRERPEAFF	TGTGCCAGCTCACCACCGCGGGAACGCCCTGAAGCTTTCTTT
TRBV6-5	-	TRBJ2-1	TRBD1	CASSQPGQEYNEQFF	TGTGCCAGCAGTCAACCGGGACAGGAATACAATGAGCAGTTCTTC
TRBV9	-	TRBJ2-2	TRBD2	CASSVASGGAGELFF	TGTGCCAGCAGCGTAGCCAGCGGGGGAGCCGGGGAGCTGTTTTTT
TRBV7-8	-	TRBJ2-7	TRBD1	CASSLIQGREQYF	TGTGCCAGCAGCTTAATACAGGGGCGCGAGCAGTACTTC
TRBV5-8	-	TRBJ1-2	-	CASSLSKGTYSYTF	TGTGCCAGCAGCTTGTCAAAGGGCACGTACAGCTACACCTTC
TRBV7-9	-	TRBJ2-2	TRBD2	CASSPGGARNTGELFF	TGTGCCAGCAGCCCCGGGGGGGCTAGGAACACCGGGGAGCTGTTTTTT
TRBV25-1	-	TRBJ1-1	-	CASSELTENTEAFF	TGTGCCAGCAGTGAATTGACAGAGAACACTGAAGCTTTCTTT
TRBV5-1	-	TRBJ2-1	-	CASSLVRGGLNEQFF	TGCGCCAGCAGCTTGGTTAGGGGGGGCCTTAATGAGCAGTTCTTC
TRBV6-5	once	TRBJ1-2	-	CASRTDPIRDGYTF	TGTGCCAGCAGAACAGACCCAATAAGAGATGGCTACACCTTC
TRBV6-1	-	TRBJ2-7	TRBD1	CASTPVRDRGHEQYF	TGTGCCAGCACCCCCGTCCGGGACAGGGGCCACGAGCAGTACTTC
TRBV19	-	TRBJ1-6	-	CATTAGAPYNSPLHF	TGTGCCACCACGGCGGGCGCCCCCTATAATTCACCCCTCCACTTT
TRBV5-1	once	TRBJ1-2	-	CASSLGQASNYGYTF	TGCGCCAGCAGCTTGGGACAGGCATCTAACTATGGCTACACCTTC
TRBV4-1	-	TRBJ1-5	TRBD1	CASSRGAGGPDSNQPQHF	TGCGCCAGCAGCCGGGGGGCAGGGGGCCCAGATAGCAATCAGCCCCAGCATTTT
TRBV29-1	-	TRBJ2-7	-	CSVSDPQQYF	TGCAGCGTTTCGGATCCCCAGCAGTACTTC
TRBV11-3	-	TRBJ2-2	TRBD2	CASSPGRVNTGELFF	TGTGCCAGCAGCCCCGGGAGGGTTAACACCGGGGAGCTGTTTTTT
TRBV7-9	-	TRBJ2-7	-	CASSLVGSSYEQYF	TGTGCCAGCAGCTTAGTTGGCAGCTCCTACGAGCAGTACTTC
TRBV6-1	-	TRBJ1-5	TRBD1	CASSERGLQPQHF	TGTGCCAGCAGTGAAAGGGGGCTTCAGCCCCAGCATTTT
TRBV23-1	-	TRBJ1-4	-	CASRRDGGGFEKLFF	TGCGCCAGCAGGAGGGACGGCGGGGGGTTCGAAAAACTGTTTTTT
TRBV18	-	TRBJ2-1	TRBD1	CASSTGPRGNEQFF	TGTGCCAGCTCAACAGGACCCAGGGGGAATGAGCAGTTCTTC
TRBV18	-	TRBJ2-7	TRBD2	CASSPGTSGSSYEQYF	TGTGCCAGCTCACCGGGGACTAGCGGGAGCTCCTACGAGCAGTACTTC
TRBV19	-	TRBJ1-5	TRBD1	CASSILGGTGGNQPQHF	TGTGCCAGTAGTATCTTAGGGGGGACAGGGGGAAATCAGCCCCAGCATTTT
TRBV13	-	TRBJ2-6	-	CASRPMGSGANVLTF	TGTGCCAGCAGACCCATGGGATCTGGGGCCAACGTCCTGACTTTC
TRBV28	-	TRBJ2-7	TRBD1	CASSQRQGTYEQYF	TGTGCCAGCAGTCAGAGACAGGGAACCTACGAGCAGTACTTC
TRBV5-6	few	TRBJ1-1	-	CASSTLHNTEAFF	TGTGCCAGCAGCACCCTACACAACACTGAAGCTTTCTTT
TRBV4-1	few	TRBJ1-4	-	CASSQDLQTTNEKLFF	TGCGCCAGCAGCCAAGATTTACAGACAACTAATGAAAAACTGTTTTTT
TRBV19	few	TRBJ1-1	TRBD1	CASSINRGMNTEAFF	TGTGCCAGTAGTATAAACAGGGGGATGAACACTGAAGCTTTCTTT
TRBV6-5	-	TRBJ2-2	-	CASRRGTVNTGELFF	TGTGCCAGCAGACGCGGGACGGTAAACACCGGGGAGCTGTTTTTT
TRBV19	-	TRBJ2-5	-	CASSTDRRGETQYF	TGTGCCAGTAGTACCGACAGGCGTGGAGAGACCCAGTACTTC
TRBV6-5	few	TRBJ2-5	-	CASSFARETQYF	TGTGCCAGCAGTTTCGCTAGGGAGACCCAGTACTTC
TRBV7-6	-	TRBJ2-4	TRBD1	CASSNRTGGGNIQYF	TGTGCCAGCAGCAATCGGACAGGTGGGGGAAACATTCAGTACTTC